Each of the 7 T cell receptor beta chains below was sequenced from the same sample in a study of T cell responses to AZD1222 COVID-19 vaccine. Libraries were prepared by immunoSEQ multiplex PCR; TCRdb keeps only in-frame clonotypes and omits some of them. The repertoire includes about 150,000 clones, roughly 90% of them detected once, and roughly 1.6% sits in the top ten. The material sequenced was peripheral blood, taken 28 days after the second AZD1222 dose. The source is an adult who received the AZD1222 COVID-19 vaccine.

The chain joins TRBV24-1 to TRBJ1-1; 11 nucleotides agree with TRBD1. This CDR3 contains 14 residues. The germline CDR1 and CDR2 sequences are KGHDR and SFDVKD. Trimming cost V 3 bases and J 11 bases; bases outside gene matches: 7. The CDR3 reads CATSDAGTGGFAFF. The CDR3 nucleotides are TGTGCCACCAGTGATGCAGGGACAGGGGGTTTTGCTTTCTTT.

CDR3: CASSVSGGGETQYF. The CDR3 coding sequence is TGTGCCAGCAGCGTTAGCGGGGGGGGAGAGACCCAGTACTTC. This chain joins TRBV7-9 and TRBJ2-5, with 11 nucleotides matching TRBD2. After removal of 5 bases from V and 4 bases from J, the junction contained 3 bases not matched to a gene. The CDR3 is made up of 14 amino acids. The germline V gene has CDR1 SEHNR and CDR2 FQNEAQ (reference sequence).

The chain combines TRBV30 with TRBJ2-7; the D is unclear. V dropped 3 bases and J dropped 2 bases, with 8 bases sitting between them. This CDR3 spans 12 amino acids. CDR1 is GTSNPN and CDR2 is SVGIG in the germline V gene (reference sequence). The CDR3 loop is CAWRGITYEQYF. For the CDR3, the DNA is TGTGCCTGGAGGGGCATAACCTACGAGCAGTACTTC.

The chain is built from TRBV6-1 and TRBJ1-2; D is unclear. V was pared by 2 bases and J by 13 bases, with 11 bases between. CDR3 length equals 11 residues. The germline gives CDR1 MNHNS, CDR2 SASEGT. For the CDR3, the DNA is TGTGCCAGCAGTGAAATAGGTCTTGGCACCTTC. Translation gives CASSEIGLGTF.

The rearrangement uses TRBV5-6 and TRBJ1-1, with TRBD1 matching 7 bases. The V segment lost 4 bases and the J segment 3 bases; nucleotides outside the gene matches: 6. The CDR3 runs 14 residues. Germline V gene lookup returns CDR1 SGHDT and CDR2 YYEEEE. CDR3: CASSRNRGDTEAFF. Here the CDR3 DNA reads TGTGCCAGCAGCAGAAACAGGGGTGACACTGAAGCTTTCTTT.

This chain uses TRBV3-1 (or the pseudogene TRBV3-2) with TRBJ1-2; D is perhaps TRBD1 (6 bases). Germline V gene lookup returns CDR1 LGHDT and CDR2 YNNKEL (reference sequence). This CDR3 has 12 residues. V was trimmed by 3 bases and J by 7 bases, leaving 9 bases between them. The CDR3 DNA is TGTGCCAGCAGCCAGGGGGCAAGTGGCTACACCTTC. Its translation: CASSQGASGYTF.

DNA of the CDR3: TGTGCCAGCTCACCATGGGGAGCCTACGAGCAGTACTTC. It is translated as CASSPWGAYEQYF. The V call is TRBV18, the J call TRBJ2-7; TRBD2 might be the D (5 bases). In germline, CDR1 is KGHSH, CDR2 LQKENI. V lost 2 bases and J 2 bases, leaving 7 bases between the germline ends. This CDR3 has 13 amino acids.